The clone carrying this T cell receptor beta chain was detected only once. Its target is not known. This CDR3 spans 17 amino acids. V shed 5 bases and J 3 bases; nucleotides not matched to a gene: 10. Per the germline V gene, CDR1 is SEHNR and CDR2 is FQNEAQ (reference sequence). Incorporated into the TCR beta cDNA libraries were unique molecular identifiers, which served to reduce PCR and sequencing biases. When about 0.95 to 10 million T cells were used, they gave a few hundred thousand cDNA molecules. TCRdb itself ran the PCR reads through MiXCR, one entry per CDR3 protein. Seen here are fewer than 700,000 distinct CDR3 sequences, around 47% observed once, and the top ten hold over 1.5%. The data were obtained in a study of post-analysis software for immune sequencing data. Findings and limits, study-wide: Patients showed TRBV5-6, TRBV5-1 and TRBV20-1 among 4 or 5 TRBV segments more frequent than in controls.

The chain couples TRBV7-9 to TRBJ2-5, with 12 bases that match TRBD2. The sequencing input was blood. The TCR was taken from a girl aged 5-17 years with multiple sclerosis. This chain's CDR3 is CASSLMGGLAGKETQYF. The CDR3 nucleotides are TGTGCCAGCAGCCTCATGGGCGGACTAGCGGGGAAAGAGACCCAGTACTTC.